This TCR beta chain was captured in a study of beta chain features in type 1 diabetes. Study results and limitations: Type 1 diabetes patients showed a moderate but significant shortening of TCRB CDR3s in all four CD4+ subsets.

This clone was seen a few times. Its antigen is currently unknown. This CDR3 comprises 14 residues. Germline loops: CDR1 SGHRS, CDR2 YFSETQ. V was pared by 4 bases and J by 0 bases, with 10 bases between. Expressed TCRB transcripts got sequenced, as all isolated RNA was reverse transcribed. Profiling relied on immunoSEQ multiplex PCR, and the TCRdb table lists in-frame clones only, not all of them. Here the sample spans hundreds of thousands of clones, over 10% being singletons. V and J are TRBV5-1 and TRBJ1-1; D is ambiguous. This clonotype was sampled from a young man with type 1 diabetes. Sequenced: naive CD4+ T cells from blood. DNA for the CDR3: TGCGCCAGCAGCCTTGTTACGTTGAACACTGAAGCTTTCTTT. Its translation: CASSLVTLNTEAFF.